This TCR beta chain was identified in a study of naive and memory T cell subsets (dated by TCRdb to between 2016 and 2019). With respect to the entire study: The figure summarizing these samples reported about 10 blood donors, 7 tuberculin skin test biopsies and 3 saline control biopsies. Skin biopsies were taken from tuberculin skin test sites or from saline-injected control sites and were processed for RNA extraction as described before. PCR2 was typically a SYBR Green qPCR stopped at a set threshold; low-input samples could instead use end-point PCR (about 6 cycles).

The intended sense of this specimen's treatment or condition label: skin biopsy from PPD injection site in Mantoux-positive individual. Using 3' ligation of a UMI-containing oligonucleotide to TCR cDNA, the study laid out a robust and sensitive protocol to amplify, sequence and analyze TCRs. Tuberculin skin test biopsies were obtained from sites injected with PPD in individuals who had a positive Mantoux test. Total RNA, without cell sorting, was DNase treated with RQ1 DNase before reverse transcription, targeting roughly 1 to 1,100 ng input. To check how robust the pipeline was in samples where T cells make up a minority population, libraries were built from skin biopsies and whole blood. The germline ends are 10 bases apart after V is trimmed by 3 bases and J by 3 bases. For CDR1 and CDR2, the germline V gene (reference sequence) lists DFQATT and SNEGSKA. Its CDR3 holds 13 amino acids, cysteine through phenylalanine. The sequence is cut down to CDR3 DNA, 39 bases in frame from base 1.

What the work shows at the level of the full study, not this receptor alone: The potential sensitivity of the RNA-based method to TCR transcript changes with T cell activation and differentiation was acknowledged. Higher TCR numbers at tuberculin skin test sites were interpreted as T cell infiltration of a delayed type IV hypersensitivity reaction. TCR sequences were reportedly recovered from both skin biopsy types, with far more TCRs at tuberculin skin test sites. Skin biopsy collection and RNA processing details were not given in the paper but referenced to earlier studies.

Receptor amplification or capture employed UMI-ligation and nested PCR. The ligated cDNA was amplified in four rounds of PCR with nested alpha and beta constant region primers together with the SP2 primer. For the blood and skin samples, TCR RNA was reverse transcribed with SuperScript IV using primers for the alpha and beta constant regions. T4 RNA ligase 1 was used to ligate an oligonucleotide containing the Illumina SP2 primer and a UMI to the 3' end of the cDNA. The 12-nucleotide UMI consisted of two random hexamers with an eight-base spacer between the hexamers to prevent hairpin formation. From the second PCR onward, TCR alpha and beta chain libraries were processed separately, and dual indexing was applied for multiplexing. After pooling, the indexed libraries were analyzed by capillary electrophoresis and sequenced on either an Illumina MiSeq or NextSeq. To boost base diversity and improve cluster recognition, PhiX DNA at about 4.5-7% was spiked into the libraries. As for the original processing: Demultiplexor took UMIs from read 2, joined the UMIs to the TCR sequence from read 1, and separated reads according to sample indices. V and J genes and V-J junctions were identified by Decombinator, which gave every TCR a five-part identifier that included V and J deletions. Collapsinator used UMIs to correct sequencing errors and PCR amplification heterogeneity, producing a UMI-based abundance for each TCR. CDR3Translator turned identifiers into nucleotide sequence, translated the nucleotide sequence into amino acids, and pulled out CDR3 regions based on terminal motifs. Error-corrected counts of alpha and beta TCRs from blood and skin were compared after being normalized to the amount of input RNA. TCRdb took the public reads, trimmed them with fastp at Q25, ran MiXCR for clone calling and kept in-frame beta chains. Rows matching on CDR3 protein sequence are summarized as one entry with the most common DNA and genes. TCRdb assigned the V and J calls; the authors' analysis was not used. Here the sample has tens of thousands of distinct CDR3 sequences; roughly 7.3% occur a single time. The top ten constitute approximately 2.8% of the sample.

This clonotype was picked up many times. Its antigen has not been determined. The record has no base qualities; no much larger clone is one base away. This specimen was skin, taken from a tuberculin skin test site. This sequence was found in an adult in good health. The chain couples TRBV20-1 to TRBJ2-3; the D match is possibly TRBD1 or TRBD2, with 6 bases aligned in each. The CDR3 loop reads CSARTGGTDTQYF. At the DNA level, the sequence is TGCAGTGCTAGGACAGGAGGGACAGATACGCAGTATTTT.